This T cell receptor (beta chain) appears in the sequencing data of a study of blood T cells in healthy people across ages. This CDR3 has 15 amino acids. Germline V gene lookup returns CDR1 SGHRS and CDR2 YFSETQ. The V gene end was trimmed by 2 bases and the J gene end by 2 bases; junction bases not matched to a gene: 3. As regards this clonotype: Its antigen remains unknown.

General study results and limits: Versus aged donors, long-lived donors had higher diversity and more naive CD4+ cells.

Together with a sample-barcoded 5' primer, a J-beta primer mix was included in a second PCR lasting roughly 6 to 12 cycles. TCRdb independently ran MiXCR on the 5' RACE reads; one entry per CDR3 protein. The sample records more than 650,000 distinct CDR3 sequences, about a quarter being singletons. Another study also made use of these data, one on T cells of mothers and their children. That work adds: Five to seven children and their three healthy Caucasian mothers were the donors. When mothers and children were related, their normalized repertoire overlap, which was always slightly higher, did not differ significantly from that of unrelated pairs.

The V and J genes are TRBV5-1 and TRBJ2-5; TRBD1 matches at 10 bases. The sequence derives from a boy aged 5-17 years in good health. The specimen was blood. The CDR3 sequence: CASSFDRGRQETQYF. The CDR3 region has the DNA TGCGCCAGCAGCTTTGACAGGGGGCGGCAAGAGACCCAGTACTTC. Based on the CDR3 plus reference TRBV5-1 and TRBJ2-5, the full variable domain is KAGVTQTPRYLIKTRGQQVTLSCSPISGHRSVSWYQQTPGQGLQFLFEYFSETQRNKGNFPGRFSGRQFSNSRSEMNVSTLELGDSALYLCASSFDRGRQETQYFGPGTRLLVL.